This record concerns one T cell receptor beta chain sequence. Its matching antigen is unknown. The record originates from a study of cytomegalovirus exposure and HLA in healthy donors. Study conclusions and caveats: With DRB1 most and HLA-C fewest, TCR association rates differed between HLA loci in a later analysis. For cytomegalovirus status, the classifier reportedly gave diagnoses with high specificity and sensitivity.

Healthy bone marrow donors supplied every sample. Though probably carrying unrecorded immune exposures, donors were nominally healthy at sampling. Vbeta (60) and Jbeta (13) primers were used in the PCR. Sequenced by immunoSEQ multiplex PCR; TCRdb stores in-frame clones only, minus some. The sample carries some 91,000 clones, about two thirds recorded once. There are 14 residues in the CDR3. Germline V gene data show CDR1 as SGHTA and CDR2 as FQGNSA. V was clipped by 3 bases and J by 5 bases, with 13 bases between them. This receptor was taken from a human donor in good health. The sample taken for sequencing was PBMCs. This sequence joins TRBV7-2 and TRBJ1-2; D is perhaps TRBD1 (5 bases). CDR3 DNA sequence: TGTGCCAGCAGCTTGGGAGGGGCAGGTTATGGCTACACCTTC. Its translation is CASSLGGAGYGYTF.